This T cell receptor (beta chain) was identified during a study of blood T cell repertoires in COVID-19. Study-wide context: Samples came from the United States, Italy and Spain, spanning acute and convalescent COVID-19. PBMCs, B-cell-depleted T cells, or T cells were the source of the cDNA or gDNA that made up the material.

Assay: immunoSEQ multiplex PCR; the TCRdb copy retains only in-frame clones and omits some. Among about 160,000 clones listed, 70% to 90% were seen once. The CDR3 spans 19 residues. The germline V gene encodes CDR1 SGHRS and CDR2 YFSETQ. V lost 0 bases and J lost 0, with 22 bases in between. The chain employs TRBV5-1 and TRBJ2-7; TRBD1 is a possible D gene (5 bases). Specimen: peripheral blood. The sequence was collected from a woman aged 55-70 years with COVID-19, enrolled during active disease. CDR3 residues: CASSLGWIGSGPSSYEQYF. The DNA for the CDR3 is TGCGCCAGCAGCTTGGGTTGGATTGGATCAGGGCCCAGCTCCTACGAGCAGTACTTC.